The source of this TCR beta chain is a study of T cell repertoires in cytomegalovirus infection. Study as a whole: Researchers turned to recently identified HLA-C-restricted CMV epitopes as well as well-studied HLA-B-restricted ones. Study-wide findings and caveats: Cumulative public TCR beta family frequency identified CMV carriers with the relevant HLA. In two of eight donors, the top clonotype was HLA-C-restricted CMV-specific.

The CDR3 covers 14 residues. The germline V gene has CDR1 MNHEY and CDR2 SMNVEV (reference sequence). Unmatched junction bases numbered 4, after V lost 4 bases and J lost 5 bases. Via MiXCR, TCRdb re-called the reads, giving one row per CDR3 protein. The sample yields 400,000 to 600,000 distinct CDR3 sequences, approximately 46% seen once. In its sample, this clonotype was seen a few times. Its specificity is not known. The receptor was isolated from a human donor in good health (CMV status not recorded). Some clones in this sample may be carry-over from other donors' samples. The chain carries TRBV27 and TRBJ2-5; 10 bases map to TRBD1. The material was cultured PBMCs, obtained from culture after CMV antigen stimulation. This CDR3 is CASSSPGQGETQYF. The CDR3 coding sequence is TGTGCCAGCAGTTCACCGGGACAGGGGGAGACCCAGTACTTC.